Presented here are 32 T cell receptor beta chains from one specimen sequenced in a study of OX40 agonist ivuxolimab in advanced cancers. Sequenced by immunoSEQ multiplex PCR; TCRdb stores in-frame clones only, minus some. The data hold 50,000 to 80,000 clones, with roughly nine tenths observed a single time. The input for sequencing was CD4+ or CD8+ T cells sorted from blood, taken in a trial of the OX40 agonist ivuxolimab. The receptors were gathered from an adult with an advanced solid tumor such as melanoma, head and neck, liver or kidney cancer.

The chain has TRBV6-5 and TRBJ2-1; TRBD2 might be the D (5 bases). This CDR3 is built from 15 residues. Per the germline V gene, CDR1 is MNHEY and CDR2 is SVGAGI. V shed 2 bases and J shed 7 bases, with 15 bases lying between them. CDR3 sequence reads: CASSYGGLRGNEQFF. The CDR3 bases are TGTGCCAGCAGTTACGGCGGGTTAAGAGGTAATGAGCAGTTCTTC.

The rearrangement uses TRBV7-3 and TRBJ2-1; D uncertain. The germline V and J ends were trimmed by 1 base and 5 bases, with 9 bases remaining between them. CDR1 and CDR2 from the germline V gene are SGHTA and FQGTGA. The CDR3 consists of 14 residues. The CDR3 sequence is CASSLIGSNNEQFF. The CDR3 DNA reads TGTGCCAGCAGCTTAATTGGCAGCAACAATGAGCAGTTCTTC. The variable domain in full, completed from reference TRBV7-3 and TRBJ2-1, reads GAGVSQTPSNKVTEKGKYVELRCDPISGHTALYWYRQSLGQGPEFLIYFQGTGAADDSGLPNDRFFAVRPEGSVSTLKIQRTERGDSAVYLCASSLIGSNNEQFFGPGTRLTVL.

On this clone itself: An end of the junction does not agree with germline; a read error may underlie this. The V gene is TRBV4-1, the J gene TRBJ2-3, with unresolved D. This CDR3 region has 13 residues. Germline V CDR1 and CDR2: MGHRA, YSYEKL. The DNA of the CDR3 is TGCGCCAGCAGCGAAGAAGGCACAGATACGCAGTATTTT. This encodes CASSEEGTDTQYF.

The chain is built from TRBV18 and TRBJ2-7; maybe TRBD1 (5 bases). V gave up 2 bases and J gave up 0 bases, with 14 bases separating them. CDR1 is KGHSH and CDR2 is LQKENI in the germline V gene. This CDR3 contains 16 residues. In DNA, the CDR3 is TGTGCCAGCTCACCAGGGGATGGGGCTGGCTCCTACGAGCAGTACTTC. Translated, it gives CASSPGDGAGSYEQYF. The full variable domain, in which reference TRBV18 and TRBJ2-7 provide the parts outside the CDR3, is NAGVMQNPRHLVRRRGQEARLRCSPMKGHSHVYWYRQLPEEGLKFMVYLQKENIIDESGMPKERFSAEFPKEGPSILRIQQVVRGDSAAYFCASSPGDGAGSYEQYFGPGTRLTVT.

V and J are TRBV30 and TRBJ2-7; 8 nucleotides match TRBD2. Germline CDR1 and CDR2: GTSNPN and SVGIG (reference sequence). CDR3 length: 14 residues. After removal of 3 bases from V and 4 bases from J, the junction contained 8 bases not matched to a gene. DNA for the CDR3: TGTGCCTGGAGAGGGCTAGCGGGTGTTTACGAGCAGTACTTC. Its protein product is CAWRGLAGVYEQYF.

The chain joins TRBV4-2 to TRBJ2-1, with 14 bases lining up with TRBD2. The CDR3 sequence is 17 residues long. The V gene's germline CDR1 is LGHNA and CDR2 YNFKEQ. V shed 4 bases, J shed 1 base, and the junction held 3 bases outside the gene matches. The CDR3 region has the DNA TGTGCCAGCAGCCGGGGACTAGCGGGAGAGTCCTACAATGAGCAGTTCTTC. Translating it yields CASSRGLAGESYNEQFF.

The V call is TRBV6-5, the J call TRBJ1-1; tentatively, D is TRBD1 (5 bases). Trimming left V 6 bases short and J 6 bases short, with 17 bases between. CDR1 is MNHEY, CDR2 SVGAGI, per germline. CDR3 length: 14 residues. This CDR3 is CASSRSNQGSEAFF. The CDR3 DNA follows: TGTGCCAGCAGCCGAAGTAATCAGGGCTCTGAAGCTTTCTTT.

The V call is TRBV18, the J call TRBJ2-7, with 9 bases identical to TRBD1. This CDR3 spans 14 amino acids. J gave up 7 bases and V 3 bases, and 7 bases lay outside the gene matches. Germline V gene sequence: CDR1 KGHSH, CDR2 LQKENI. DNA of the CDR3: TGTGCCAGCTCACCGGGACAGGGCCTAGGAGAGCAGTACTTC. Translation gives CASSPGQGLGEQYF.

A note on this clone: Other DNA sequences in the same sample also yield this CDR3. The V gene is TRBV9, the J gene TRBJ2-5, with D tentatively TRBD2 (6 bases). Germline V lookup: CDR1 SGDLS, CDR2 YYNGEE. The V gene lost 2 bases and the J gene lost 5 bases, with 10 bases spanning the gap. This CDR3 spans 13 amino acids. The CDR3 region is CASSVGLAETQYF. CDR3 in DNA: TGTGCCAGCAGCGTGGGGCTAGCGGAGACCCAGTACTTC. Looking up the rest from reference TRBV9 and TRBJ2-5 gives the full variable domain: DSGVTQTPKHLITATGQRVTLRCSPRSGDLSVYWYQQSLDQGLQFLIQYYNGEERAKGNILERFSAQQFPDLHSELNLSSLELGDSALYFCASSVGLAETQYFGPGTRLLVL.

This chain links TRBV27 with TRBJ1-2; 9 bases line up with TRBD1. V gave up 5 bases and J gave up 8 bases; unmatched junction bases: 6. Germline V gene data show CDR1 as MNHEY and CDR2 as SMNVEV (reference sequence). This CDR3 is built from 13 residues. The CDR3 is CASSQGQGRGYTF. The CDR3 DNA sequence: TGTGCCAGCAGTCAAGGACAGGGGCGCGGCTACACCTTC.

The chain combines TRBV14 with TRBJ2-1; a weak D match, TRBD1 (7 bases). V lost 4 bases to trimming and J lost 3 bases, with 19 bases between them. This CDR3 has 17 residues. Germline V gene lookup returns CDR1 SGHDN and CDR2 FVKESK. The CDR3 is CASSRGRGRENYNEQFF. The CDR3, as DNA: TGTGCCAGCAGCCGCGGAAGGGGGCGGGAAAACTACAATGAGCAGTTCTTC.

The chain links TRBV4-1 to TRBJ1-1; D unresolved. The V end was cut by 4 bases, the J end by 4 bases, with 10 bases between. The CDR3 sequence is 13 residues long. The V gene's germline CDR1 is MGHRA and CDR2 YSYEKL. The CDR3, as DNA: TGCGCCAGCAGCCTACCCGGGTCCACTGAAGCTTTCTTT. Protein sequence: CASSLPGSTEAFF.

The chain links TRBV12-2 to TRBJ2-7; the table's D call of TRBD2 was not tested on the DNA. TRBV12-2 is a listed pseudogene. The CDR3 has 16 residues. The CDR3 here is CASRCLKVAGAYEQYF. CDR3 DNA: TGTGCAAGTCGCTGCCTGAAGGTTGCGGGAGCCTACGAGCAGTACTTC.

The chain carries TRBV5-4 and TRBJ1-1; maybe TRBD1 (6 bases). This CDR3 has 13 amino acids. Trimming took off 5 bases at V and 6 bases at J, with 14 bases between the two ends. CDR1 SGHNT and CDR2 YYREEE come from the germline V gene (reference sequence). The CDR3 loop reads CASREGDVSEAFF. The CDR3 DNA follows: TGTGCCAGCAGGGAGGGGGACGTCTCTGAAGCTTTCTTT.

V is TRBV28 and J is TRBJ1-1; maybe TRBD1 (6 bases). CDR1 and CDR2 (germline): MDHEN, SYDVKM. V shed 6 bases and J shed 8 bases, with 16 bases lying between them. The CDR3 extends over 13 amino acids. The CDR3 nucleotides are TGTGCCAGCAGCCCCGGGGGAGGGGGAGAAGCTTTCTTT. This gives the protein CASSPGGGGEAFF.

This clone was observed once. The J gene is TRBJ1-4, the V gene TRBV7-9, with a weak D call TRBD1 (5 bases). The CDR3 is 16 amino acids. Germline V gene data show CDR1 as SEHNR and CDR2 as FQNEAQ (reference sequence). With 3 bases removed from V and 4 bases from J, the gap between germline ends came to 15 bases. The CDR3 nucleotides are TGTGCCAGCAGCTTGCCCCTCACAGGAATTAATGAAAAACTGTTTTTT. The encoded protein is CASSLPLTGINEKLFF.

This rearrangement joins TRBV2 to TRBJ2-1; 7 nucleotides agree with TRBD1. The junction had 4 bases not matched to a gene; V was cut back by 5 bases and J by 3 bases. The germline gives CDR1 SNHLY, CDR2 FYNNEI. The CDR3 runs to 14 residues. DNA for the CDR3: TGTGCCAGCAGTTCCAGGGGGTTCTACAATGAGCAGTTCTTC. Its translation: CASSSRGFYNEQFF.

The chain employs TRBV5-5 and TRBJ1-4; D gene uncertain. The CDR3 covers 13 residues. Deletions cut 4 bases from V and 7 bases from J, with 11 bases between. Per the germline V gene, CDR1 is SGHKS and CDR2 is YYEKEE (reference sequence). Here the CDR3 DNA reads TGTGCCAGCAGCCCCGCCCCGAGTGAAAAACTGTTTTTT. Its translation is CASSPAPSEKLFF.

V and J are TRBV15 and TRBJ2-2, with 9 bases fitting TRBD1. The CDR3 has 15 residues. Germline trimming cut 5 bases from V and 5 bases from J; bases unmatched to any gene: 6. CDR1 LNHNV and CDR2 YYDKDF come from the germline V gene (reference sequence). The CDR3 reads CATSGDRVVTGELFF. CDR3 bases: TGTGCCACCAGCGGGGACAGGGTAGTAACCGGGGAGCTGTTTTTT.

J is TRBJ1-2 and V is TRBV10-3, with D uncertain. V shed 7 bases and J shed 9 bases, with 15 bases lying between them. CDR1 is ENHRY and CDR2 is SYGVKD in the germline V gene. There are 12 residues in the CDR3. CDR3 nucleotide sequence: TGTGCCATCAAAGCGTCGAGCAGCAGCTACACCTTC. Protein product: CAIKASSSSYTF.

V gene TRBV2 combines with J gene TRBJ2-4; no reliable D call. Germline lookup yields CDR1 SNHLY and CDR2 FYNNEI. Trimming removed 5 bases from V and 9 bases from J, with 11 bases in between. The CDR3 is 12 amino acids. Here the CDR3 reads CASSTGLGIQYF. The CDR3 nucleotides are TGTGCCAGCAGTACCGGGTTGGGCATTCAGTACTTC.

The chain is built from TRBV11-2 and TRBJ2-7; no firm D call. The CDR3 covers 14 residues. The ends were cut back, 1 base at V and 4 bases at J, with 11 bases in the middle. Germline-derived CDR1 and CDR2 are SGHAT and FQNNGV. CDR3 sequence reads: CASSLVGSIYEQYF. In DNA form, the CDR3 reads TGTGCCAGCAGCTTAGTTGGCAGTATTTACGAGCAGTACTTC. The whole variable domain, remainder taken from reference TRBV11-2 and TRBJ2-7, is EAGVAQSPRYKIIEKRQSVAFWCNPISGHATLYWYQQILGQGPKLLIQFQNNGVVDDSQLPKDRFSAERLKGVDSTLKIQPAKLEDSAVYLCASSLVGSIYEQYFGPGTRLTVT.

This clone has only one observation. This rearrangement joins TRBV4-2 to TRBJ2-5; TRBD2 matches 7 bases. J lost 4 bases, V lost 0 bases, and 5 bases had no gene match. The CDR3 covers 15 residues. CDR1 and CDR2 (germline): LGHNA, YNFKEQ. In DNA form, the CDR3 reads TGTGCCAGCAGCCAAGATACGGGACTACTAGAGACCCAGTACTTC. Translated, it gives CASSQDTGLLETQYF.

The chain employs TRBV4-1 and TRBJ1-2; maybe TRBD1 (6 bases). V lost 0 bases and J lost 4, with 12 bases in between. CDR1 and CDR2 from the germline V gene are MGHRA and YSYEKL. This CDR3 has 15 residues. This CDR3 reads CASSQDTTGGYGYTF. Here the CDR3 DNA reads TGCGCCAGCAGCCAAGATACGACAGGAGGCTATGGCTACACCTTC.

The rearrangement uses TRBV19 and TRBJ1-4; TRBD1 might be the D (6 bases). The CDR3 covers 15 residues. In germline, CDR1 is LNHDA, CDR2 SQIVND (reference sequence). V lost 2 bases and J 7 bases, leaving 14 bases between the germline ends. The CDR3 sequence: CASSIFTGIGEKLFF. The DNA of the CDR3 is TGTGCCAGTAGTATATTTACAGGGATAGGTGAAAAACTGTTTTTT.

The J gene is TRBJ2-7, the V gene TRBV7-2; D could derive from TRBD1 or TRBD2 (5 bases each). The germline gives CDR1 SGHTA, CDR2 FQGNSA. Trimming took 5 bases from V and 3 from J, leaving 11 bases between them. CDR3 length equals 13 residues. For the CDR3, the DNA is TGTGCCAGCAGCCCCACGGGGCTCTACGAGCAGTACTTC. It is translated as CASSPTGLYEQYF.

This chain joins TRBV18 and TRBJ1-5; the D is unclear. V was shortened by 0 bases and J by 7 bases, with 7 bases between the two germline ends. CDR3 length: 13 amino acids. The germline gives CDR1 KGHSH, CDR2 LQKENI. DNA for the CDR3: TGTGCCAGCTCACCACCCCCCGGACAGCCCCAGCATTTT. Translating gives CASSPPPGQPQHF.

The chain joins TRBV7-3 to TRBJ2-2, with TRBD1 matching over 7 bases. Germline V gives CDR1 SGHTA, CDR2 FQGTGA. CDR3 length: 16 residues. V was clipped by 6 bases and J by 2 bases; unmatched bases: 9. For the CDR3, the DNA is TGTGCCAGCAGTCACACCGGGACAGCTAACACCGGGGAGCTGTTTTTT. It is translated as CASSHTGTANTGELFF.

V and J are TRBV19 and TRBJ1-1; weak D call: TRBD1 (5 bases). This CDR3 is 12 amino acids long. Trimming pared 10 bases from V and 11 bases from J, leaving 20 bases between. CDR1 and CDR2 (germline): LNHDA, SQIVND (reference sequence). The CDR3 spells CATRDQGSRAFF. CDR3 DNA: TGTGCCACCCGTGACCAGGGAAGTAGGGCTTTCTTT.

The V call is TRBV28, the J call TRBJ2-1, with TRBD2 matching over 8 bases. The germline V gene encodes CDR1 MDHEN and CDR2 SYDVKM. With 4 bases clipped from V and 8 bases from J, the junction kept 10 bases outside the gene matches. The CDR3 is 15 residues long. The CDR3 region has the DNA TGTGCCAGCAGTTCCCACAGCGGGAGTAGGGATGAGCAGTTCTTC. Its translation: CASSSHSGSRDEQFF. Based on the CDR3 plus reference TRBV28 and TRBJ2-1, the full variable domain is DVKVTQSSRYLVKRTGEKVFLECVQDMDHENMFWYRQDPGLGLRLIYFSYDVKMKEKGDIPEGYSVSREKKERFSLILESASTNQTSMYLCASSSHSGSRDEQFFGPGTRLTVL.

The rearrangement joins TRBV10-2 to TRBJ1-5; no clear D. Trimming removed 2 bases at V and 5 bases at J, with 10 bases between. The germline gives CDR1 WSHSY, CDR2 SAAADI. The CDR3 is made up of 14 amino acids. The CDR3 spells CASSEGSYYQPQHF. The CDR3 DNA sequence: TGCGCCAGCAGTGAGGGCAGCTACTATCAGCCCCAGCATTTT.

This chain connects TRBV7-8 to TRBJ1-5; 7 bases line up with TRBD1. CDR1 is SGHVS, CDR2 FQNEAQ, per germline. This CDR3 is built from 17 residues. V shed 5 bases, J shed 7 bases, and the junction held 17 bases outside the gene matches. CDR3: CASSLRTGTERRQPQHF. CDR3 coding DNA: TGTGCCAGCAGCCTGAGAACCGGGACAGAAAGGCGACAGCCCCAGCATTTT. Full variable domain (outside the CDR3, taken from reference TRBV7-8 and TRBJ1-5): GAGVSQSPRYKVAKRGQDVALRCDPISGHVSLFWYQQALGQGPEFLTYFQNEAQLDKSGLPSDRFFAERPEGSVSTLKIQRTQQEDSAVYLCASSLRTGTERRQPQHFGDGTRLSIL.